This T cell receptor beta chain was found in a study of blood T cell repertoires in COVID-19. Study context: The United States, Italy and Spain supplied acute and convalescent COVID-19 samples.

Authors' data handling: Estimation of nucleated cell counts was performed using reference gene primer amplification. Generated by immunoSEQ multiplex PCR, the TCRdb table keeps only in-frame clones and is missing some. From that table come the V and J calls and clone size; the DNA was used to work out D and trimming. The table lists more than 250,000 clones, roughly 88% of them singletons. V lost 5 bases to trimming and J lost 4 bases; unmatched junction nucleotides: 9. The CDR3 runs 15 residues. Germline V gene data show CDR1 as SGHRS and CDR2 as YFSETQ. The sequenced material came from peripheral blood. V and J are TRBV5-1 and TRBJ2-3; 8 bases are shared with TRBD1. The TCR sequence derives from a woman in her twenties or thirties with COVID-19, enrolled during active disease. CDR3 sequence: CASSLQGGSPDTQYF. The CDR3 coding sequence is TGCGCCAGCAGTTTACAGGGGGGTTCGCCAGATACGCAGTATTTT.